This T cell receptor (beta chain) was obtained from a study of OX40 agonist ivuxolimab in advanced cancers. Per germline, CDR1 SGHAT and CDR2 FQNNGV. There are 16 residues in the CDR3. Losses at the gene ends were 6 bases for V and 4 bases for J; bases not matched to a gene: 12. The protocol was immunoSEQ multiplex PCR, while the TCRdb copy is restricted to in-frame clones and leaves out a portion. The sample consists of over 35,000 clones, 80% of them appearing once. The receptor's source is an adult with an advanced solid tumor such as melanoma, head and neck, liver or kidney cancer. This chain joins TRBV11-2 and TRBJ2-7; 10 nucleotides align to TRBD2. Sample: CD4+ or CD8+ T cells sorted from blood, taken in a trial of the OX40 agonist ivuxolimab. As DNA, the CDR3 is TGTGCCAGCAGTTCTAGCGGGAGTTGGGTACTTTACGAGCAGTACTTC. It translates to CASSSSGSWVLYEQYF.